Listed below are T cell receptor beta chains from one sample, sequenced in a study of blood T cells in healthy people across ages. TCRdb passed the 5' RACE reads through MiXCR, listing each CDR3 protein once. The sample lists about 590,000 distinct CDR3 sequences; about 30% were seen once. The sample was blood. The receptors were gathered from a woman aged 80 or over in good health. The CDR3 runs from the conserved cysteine through the conserved F or W. The D gene is left open where the match is weak. Clone size, where shown, is once, few, many, or a class for clones that have expanded.

clone size	D gene	V gene	J gene	CDR3 DNA	CDR3 protein
NA	NA	TRBV15	TRBJ2-5	TGTGCCACCAGCAGAGATGGGGCTAGGCGAGAGACCCGGTACTTC	CATSRDGARRETRYF
NA	NA	TRBV29-1	TRBJ2-5	TGCAGCGTTGAGGAGACGGAGACCCAGTACTTC	CSVEETETQYF
many	NA	TRBV7-2	TRBJ2-5	TGTGCCAGCAGTCCGACTACGGCCAGGGAGACCCAGTACTTC	CASSPTTARETQYF
many	NA	TRBV5-1	TRBJ2-5	TGCGCCAGCAGCTTGCAGTCGACAGTCCAAGAGACCCAGTACTTC	CASSLQSTVQETQYF
many	NA	TRBV12-3/TRBV12-4	TRBJ1-1	TGTGCCAGCAGTTACCGGACACTTGAAGCTTTCTTT	CASSYRTLEAFF
NA	NA	TRBV7-2	TRBJ2-5	TGTGCCAGCAGCTTACGAGGGCAAGTTGGAGAGACCCAGTACTTC	CASSLRGQVGETQYF
NA	TRBD1	TRBV7-2	TRBJ2-7	TGTGCCAGCAGCTCTTATGGGGCACAGGGGGGCGAGCAGTACTTC	CASSSYGAQGGEQYF
NA	TRBD1	TRBV5-1	TRBJ1-4	TGCGCCAGCAGCCCTAGTAGGGGGACAGGGGTTGAAAAACTGTTTTTT	CASSPSRGTGVEKLFF
NA	TRBD1	TRBV7-9	TRBJ1-2	TGTGCCAGCAGCTTCTCGGGACAGGGAAGTGCTAACTATGGCTACACCTTC	CASSFSGQGSANYGYTF
few	NA	TRBV3-1	TRBJ1-5	TGTGCCAGCAGCCAAGATCGAGAAGGTCAGCCCCAGCATTTT	CASSQDREGQPQHF
NA	NA	TRBV19	TRBJ2-1	TGTGCCAGTAGACCGGGTCGAGGTGAGCAGTTCTTC	CASRPGRGEQFF
NA	NA	TRBV20-1	TRBJ2-1	TGCAGTGCTAGGGCTGGACAAGGCTACAATGAGCAGTTCTTC	CSARAGQGYNEQFF
few	NA	TRBV20-1	TRBJ2-5	TGCAGTGCTAGAGCGGGGCCTCGGGAGACCCAGTACTTC	CSARAGPRETQYF
few	NA	TRBV6-5	TRBJ1-5	TGTGCCAGCAGTTACTCGAAAACAGGAGATAGCAATCAGCCCCAGCATTTT	CASSYSKTGDSNQPQHF
many	NA	TRBV12-3/TRBV12-4	TRBJ2-4	TGTGCCAGCACCCAACTAGCCAAAAACATTCAGTACTTC	CASTQLAKNIQYF
many	NA	TRBV6-5	TRBJ2-3	TGTGCCAGCAGTCCCAACCGAGCCGGGAGCACAGATACGCAGTATTTT	CASSPNRAGSTDTQYF
once	NA	TRBV2	TRBJ1-5	TGTGCCAGCAGTGAAGATCCAGGACTTAGCAATCAGCCCCAGCATTTT	CASSEDPGLSNQPQHF
NA	TRBD2	TRBV14	TRBJ2-1	TGTGTCAGCAGCCCCCTCGGGAGGGCCATAAATGAGCAGTTCTTC	CVSSPLGRAINEQFF
NA	NA	TRBV28	TRBJ1-1	TGTGCCAGCAGTTTTGTACAGCCCCCTGAAGCTTTCTTT	CASSFVQPPEAFF
many	NA	TRBV5-5	TRBJ1-1	TGTGCCAGCACCTACGAGGGGAGGGGCGGGAACACTGAAGCTTTCTTT	CASTYEGRGGNTEAFF
NA	NA	TRBV15	TRBJ2-7	TGTGCCACCGAGTCATCCTCCTACAATGAGCAGTACTTC	CATESSSYNEQYF
many	TRBD2	TRBV9	TRBJ2-7	TGTGCCAGCAGCTTCCGGACTAGCGGGGGGCTTTACTACGAGCAGTACTTC	CASSFRTSGGLYYEQYF
NA	TRBD1	TRBV5-1	TRBJ1-1	TGCGCCAGCAGCCCGCAGGGGGCGAACACTGAAGCTTTCTTT	CASSPQGANTEAFF
many	NA	TRBV25-1	TRBJ2-5	TGTGCCAGCAGTGAATATAAGGGTATCGAAGAGACCCAGTACTTC	CASSEYKGIEETQYF
NA	NA	TRBV10-3	TRBJ2-1	TGTGCCACCAGAGCGGGACAGGAGCACAATGAGCAGTTCTTC	CATRAGQEHNEQFF
few	NA	TRBV12-3/TRBV12-4	TRBJ1-6	TGTGCCAGCAGTTTAGCAGGGAAGAATTCACCCCTCCACTTT	CASSLAGKNSPLHF
NA	TRBD1	TRBV6-2/TRBV6-3	TRBJ2-7	TGTGCCAGCAGTTATGGGACAGGGGCTGTCTACGAGCAGTACTTC	CASSYGTGAVYEQYF
NA	NA	TRBV7-3	TRBJ2-1	TGTGCCAGCAGCCCGGAAGGTTCCTACAATGAGCAGTTCTTC	CASSPEGSYNEQFF
NA	NA	TRBV18	TRBJ1-1	TGTGCCAGCTCACCACTCCGGGAGGGGACTGAAGCTTTCTTT	CASSPLREGTEAFF
many	NA	TRBV2	TRBJ2-5	TGTGCCAGCAGTTCGGGATTAAAAGAGACCCAGTACTTC	CASSSGLKETQYF
many	NA	TRBV30	TRBJ2-3	TGTGCCTGGAGTCCACAGGAACCAGATACGCAGTATTTT	CAWSPQEPDTQYF
few	TRBD2	TRBV30	TRBJ2-1	TGTGCCGCACAATCCGGGACTAGCGGGGAAGAGACCCAGTTCTTC	CAAQSGTSGEETQFF
NA	NA	TRBV5-1	TRBJ2-4	TGCGCCAGCAGCTTGTTGTCGGGCTACGGAAACATTCAGTACTTC	CASSLLSGYGNIQYF
NA	NA	TRBV30	TRBJ2-7	TGTGCCTGGAGTCAGAATGAGCAGTACTTC	CAWSQNEQYF
NA	NA	TRBV19	TRBJ1-5	TGTGCCAGTGGACAGTGGCCCCAGCATTTT	CASGQWPQHF
NA	TRBD1	TRBV12-3/TRBV12-4	TRBJ2-3	TGTGCCAGCACCCCAGACAGGGTTAGCACAGATACGCAGTATTTT	CASTPDRVSTDTQYF
few	NA	TRBV18	TRBJ1-2	TGTGCCAGCTCACTTACGACCAGGAGTGGGGCGCATGGCTACACCTTC	CASSLTTRSGAHGYTF
many	NA	TRBV10-3	TRBJ2-1	TGTGCCATCAGTCGTGAGGGTAGGTTGGATGAGCAGTTCTTC	CAISREGRLDEQFF
many	TRBD1	TRBV20-1	TRBJ2-1	TGCAGTGCTTTTTCCGGGACAGGGGGCTCCTACAATGAGCAGTTCTTC	CSAFSGTGGSYNEQFF
few	NA	TRBV7-9	TRBJ1-4	TGTGCCAGCAGCCCCGGAAATCGAATAAATGAAAAACTGTTTTTT	CASSPGNRINEKLFF
many	NA	TRBV30	TRBJ2-7	TGTGCCTGGAGTGTACCTCGCAGGGCTAGCTCCTACGAGCAGTACTTC	CAWSVPRRASSYEQYF
NA	NA	TRBV13	TRBJ2-7	TGTGCCAGCAGCTACGGGGACTACGAGCAGTACTTC	CASSYGDYEQYF
many	NA	TRBV4-2	TRBJ1-4	TGTGCCAGCAGCCAAGATTGGCAGGTCTTAGGAAAACTGTTTTTT	CASSQDWQVLGKLFF
many	TRBD2	TRBV15	TRBJ2-1	TGTGCCACCAGCAGAGCATGGCTAGCGGGGGTAAACGAGCAGTTCTTC	CATSRAWLAGVNEQFF
many	NA	TRBV20-1	TRBJ2-5	TGCAGTGCTAGCGGCATAGCAGATCAAGAGACCCAGTACTTC	CSASGIADQETQYF
few	NA	TRBV5-5	TRBJ2-3	TGTGCCAGCAGCCCTGTGGGGGCAGATACGCAGTATTTT	CASSPVGADTQYF
NA	TRBD1	TRBV29-1	TRBJ2-5	TGCAGCGCGAGACAGGGGGTCTGGGGGCAGTACTTC	CSARQGVWGQYF
many	NA	TRBV7-8	TRBJ1-2	TGTGCCAGCAGCCTAAGAAGCGGATTCAGGGGTGGCTACACCTTC	CASSLRSGFRGGYTF
few	NA	TRBV20-1	TRBJ1-5	TGCAGTGCGTTAGGCGTCGGCAATCAGCCCCAGCATTTT	CSALGVGNQPQHF
many	NA	TRBV5-1	TRBJ2-7	TGCGCCAGCAGGATGAGACTGAGCTCCTACGAGCAGTACTTC	CASRMRLSSYEQYF
many	NA	TRBV7-8	TRBJ2-7	TGTGCCAGCAGCAGAACGACCAACACCTACGAGCAGTACTTC	CASSRTTNTYEQYF
many	NA	TRBV20-1	TRBJ2-5	TGCAGTGCCGAGGGGTGGGGGGAACACCAAGAGACCCAGTACTTC	CSAEGWGEHQETQYF
many	TRBD2	TRBV11-3	TRBJ2-1	TGTGCCAGCAGCTTGAGACTAGCGGGGTCCGATGAGCAGTTCTTC	CASSLRLAGSDEQFF
NA	TRBD1	TRBV6-5	TRBJ2-1	TGTGCCAGCGCCCAGGACAGGGGTTACAATGAGCAGTTCTTC	CASAQDRGYNEQFF
NA	NA	TRBV20-1	TRBJ2-4	TGCAGTGCTACTGGGACACAACTCCGCGGAAACATTCAGTACTTC	CSATGTQLRGNIQYF
many	TRBD2	TRBV9	TRBJ2-5	TGTGCCAGCAGCGTATATTCCGGGGGGGCCGCTGAGACCCAGTACTTC	CASSVYSGGAAETQYF
many	TRBD1	TRBV10-3	TRBJ2-3	TGTGCCATCAGCAGGGGACAGGGGGCCGGAGATACGCAGTATTTT	CAISRGQGAGDTQYF